Each of the 11 T cell receptor beta chains below was sequenced from the same sample in a study of cytomegalovirus exposure and HLA in healthy donors (dated by TCRdb to the late 2010s). The library was made by the immunoSEQ multiplex PCR assay. What TCRdb holds here is the immuneACCESS table cut down to in-frame rearrangements. Part of the clones is not present; checked against another copy, under half of the missing clones reflect an unresolved V gene, and the others are unexplained. A total of some 160,000 clones appear in this sample, around 89% of them only once. The top ten clonotypes cover 2.5% to 3% of the sample. Sequenced input: PBMCs. The receptors come from a man between 18 and 35 years old in good health and CMV-seronegative.

The V call is TRBV11-3, the J call TRBJ2-2; TRBD2 matches 13 bases. The J segment lost 0 bases and the V segment lost 6 bases, leaving 4 bases of the junction unmatched. The length of the CDR3 is 17 residues. Germline values: CDR1 SGHNT, CDR2 YENEEA. The CDR3 DNA is TGTGCCAGCAGTTCCGGACTAGCGGGAGCGAACACCGGGGAGCTGTTTTTT. Protein product: CASSSGLAGANTGELFF.

The genes are TRBV25-1 and TRBJ2-5; TRBD1 matches 8 bases. J lost 4 bases, V lost 7 bases, and 8 bases had no gene match. In germline, CDR1 is MGHDK, CDR2 SYGVNS. The CDR3 loop spans 14 amino acids. The CDR3 loop is CASTLDRVGETQYF. Written as DNA, the CDR3 is TGTGCCAGCACCCTGGACAGGGTTGGAGAGACCCAGTACTTC.

The chain carries TRBV5-1 and TRBJ2-1; no clear D. The germline V gene encodes CDR1 SGHRS and CDR2 YFSETQ. Trimming took off 2 bases at V and 9 bases at J, with 15 bases between the two ends. This CDR3 is 14 amino acids long. CDR3 DNA sequence: TGCGCCAGCAGCTTCATGGCAGGTCCCAGTGAGCAGTTCTTC. Translation gives CASSFMAGPSEQFF.

This rearrangement joins TRBV6-5 to TRBJ1-2; possible D gene TRBD1, 5 bases. Trimming took off 3 bases at V and 7 bases at J, with 21 bases between the two ends. From germline, CDR1 is MNHEY and CDR2 SVGAGI. The CDR3 is 16 amino acids. The CDR3 protein is CASSYNSRGGEGGYTF. DNA of the CDR3: TGTGCCAGCAGTTATAATTCGAGGGGCGGGGAAGGTGGCTACACCTTC.

The V gene is TRBV6-6, the J gene TRBJ2-1, with 7 bases that match TRBD2. J lost 3 bases, V lost 6 bases, and 5 bases had no gene match. CDR1 and CDR2 (germline): MNHNY, SVGAGI (reference sequence). The CDR3 spans 14 residues. Written as DNA, the CDR3 is TGTGCCAGCAGAGGCGGGGGTTTCTACAATGAGCAGTTCTTC. Translating it yields CASRGGGFYNEQFF.

The genes are TRBV5-4 and TRBJ2-7; TRBD1 aligns across 10 bases. CDR1 is SGHNT, CDR2 YYREEE, per germline (reference sequence). The CDR3 loop spans 14 amino acids. J lost 3 bases, V lost 0 bases, and 0 bases had no gene match. This CDR3 reads CASSLGDRGYEQYV. For the CDR3, the DNA is TGTGCCAGCAGCTTGGGGGACAGGGGCTACGAGCAGTACGTC.

V usage is TRBV11-2 and J usage is TRBJ1-6; the match to TRBD1 covers 10 bases. J gave up 5 bases and V 3 bases, and 7 bases lay outside the gene matches. From germline, CDR1 is SGHAT and CDR2 FQNNGV. The CDR3 extends over 17 amino acids. As DNA, the CDR3 is TGTGCCAGCAGCTTCCGGACAGGGGGGAAGAATAATTCACCCCTCCACTTT. Translating gives CASSFRTGGKNNSPLHF.

The rearrangement links TRBV5-6 to TRBJ1-1; unclear D gene. Germline V gene lookup returns CDR1 SGHDT and CDR2 YYEEEE. V was shortened by 2 bases and J by 1 base, with 15 bases between the two germline ends. This CDR3 region has 16 residues. CDR3 sequence (DNA): TGTGCCAGCAGCTTCCCAGGAACCGACCCGAACACTGAAGCTTTCTTT. It codes for CASSFPGTDPNTEAFF.

The V call is TRBV29-1, the J call TRBJ1-1, with D perhaps matching TRBD1 (5 bases). V lost 8 bases to trimming and J lost 1 base, with 14 bases between them. The CDR3 has 13 residues. Germline loops: CDR1 SQVTM, CDR2 ANQGSEA. CDR3 in amino acids: CSSGEGWNTEAFF. CDR3 DNA sequence: TGCAGCTCTGGGGAGGGGTGGAACACTGAAGCTTTCTTT.

A few counts support this clone. The chain joins TRBV29-1 to TRBJ1-2; 8 positions agree with TRBD1. J lost 4 bases, V lost 4 bases, and 2 bases had no gene match. The CDR3 is made up of 12 amino acids. The germline V gene encodes CDR1 SQVTM and CDR2 ANQGSEA. The CDR3 sequence is CSVGDRSYGYTF. DNA for the CDR3: TGCAGCGTTGGGGACAGGAGCTATGGCTACACCTTC.

This chain joins TRBV25-1 and TRBJ2-3; 9 bases agree with TRBD1. The ends lost 11 bases at V and 6 bases at J; junction bases unmatched: 12. CDR1 and CDR2 from the germline V gene are MGHDK and SYGVNS. This CDR3 spans 14 amino acids. The CDR3 loop reads CACRRTGEGDTQYF. DNA for the CDR3: TGTGCCTGCCGCCGGACAGGGGAGGGGGATACGCAGTATTTT.